This TCR beta chain originates from a study of glioma-infiltrating T cells. Germline V gene sequence: CDR1 SGHAT, CDR2 FQNNGV. V was pared by 1 base and J by 6 bases, with 7 bases of the junction left unmatched. The CDR3 totals 15 residues. Using RNA template, CDR3s of TCR alpha and beta were amplified with iRepertoire arm-PCR. TCRdb processed the multiplex PCR reads anew with MiXCR; each CDR3 protein has one entry. Of over 120,000 distinct CDR3 sequences detected, roughly 43% appear once; the ten largest clones hold 15% to 25%. Sample: glioma tissue, nonneoplastic brain tissue, or PBMCs (not recorded which). The receptor was isolated from a human donor with low-grade glioma or glioblastoma, undergoing nonglioma brain surgery, or in good health (not recorded which). The chain links TRBV11-2 to TRBJ2-3; 7 positions match TRBD1. This chain's CDR3 is CASSLAGTVSDTQYF. Here the CDR3 DNA reads TGTGCCAGCAGCTTAGCCGGGACAGTGAGCGATACGCAGTATTTT. Supplemented by reference TRBV11-2 and TRBJ2-3, the full variable domain reads EAGVAQSPRYKIIEKRQSVAFWCNPISGHATLYWYQQILGQGPKLLIQFQNNGVVDDSQLPKDRFSAERLKGVDSTLKIQPAKLEDSAVYLCASSLAGTVSDTQYFGPGTRLTVL.